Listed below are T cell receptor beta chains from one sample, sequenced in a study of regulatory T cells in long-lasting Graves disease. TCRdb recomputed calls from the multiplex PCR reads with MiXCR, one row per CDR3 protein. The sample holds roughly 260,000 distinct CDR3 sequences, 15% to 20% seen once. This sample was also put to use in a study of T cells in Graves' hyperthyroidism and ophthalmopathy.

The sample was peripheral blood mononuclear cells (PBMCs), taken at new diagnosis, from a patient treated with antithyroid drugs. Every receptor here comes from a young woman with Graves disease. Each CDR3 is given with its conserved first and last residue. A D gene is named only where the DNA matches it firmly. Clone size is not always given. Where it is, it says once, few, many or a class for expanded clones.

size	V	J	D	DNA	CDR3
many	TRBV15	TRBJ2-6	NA	TGTGCCACCAGCAGGAAAGGGTCCCCATCTGGGGCCAACGTCCTGACTTTC	CATSRKGSPSGANVLTF
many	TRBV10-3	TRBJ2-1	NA	TGTGCCATCAGTGAGGGTTTCAGGGGCTACAATGAGCAGTTCTTC	CAISEGFRGYNEQFF
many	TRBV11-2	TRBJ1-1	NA	TGTGCCAGCAGCCAAAGGTGGGGCGGAATGAACACTGAAGCTTTCTTT	CASSQRWGGMNTEAFF
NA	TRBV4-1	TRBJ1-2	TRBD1	TGCGCCAGCAGCCCTGACAGGGATGTACTAGGCTACACCTTC	CASSPDRDVLGYTF
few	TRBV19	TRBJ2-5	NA	TGTGCCAGTAGTATTGGGCCGGGCAACCAAGAGACCCAGTACTTC	CASSIGPGNQETQYF
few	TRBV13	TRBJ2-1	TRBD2	TGTGCCAGCAGCCAAGATTCCGGGGGGGCCATTGAGCAGTTCTTC	CASSQDSGGAIEQFF
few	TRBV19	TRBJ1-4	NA	TGTGCCAGTAGTATCCGGGAAGAAAAACTGTTTTTT	CASSIREEKLFF
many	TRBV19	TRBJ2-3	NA	TGTGCCAGTAGCCTACAGGGTTCAAATACGCAGTATTTT	CASSLQGSNTQYF
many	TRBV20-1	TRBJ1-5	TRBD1	TGCAGTGCTAAGACAGGGTCTCAGCCCCAGCATTTT	CSAKTGSQPQHF
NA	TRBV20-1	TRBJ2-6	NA	TGCAGTGCTAGCTACAGCACCGGGGCCAACGTCCTGACTTTC	CSASYSTGANVLTF
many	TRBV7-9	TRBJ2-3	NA	TGTGCCAGCAGCTTGGCGGGCCGCACAGATACGCAGTATTTT	CASSLAGRTDTQYF
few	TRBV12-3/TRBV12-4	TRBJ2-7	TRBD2	TGTGCCACCAGTGAACCAACTAGCGGGGGGGCAGTCTCCCACGAGCAGTACTTC	CATSEPTSGGAVSHEQYF
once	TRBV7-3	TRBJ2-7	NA	TGTGCCAGCAGCTTGGGGGGGGGCGTCGAGCAGTACTTC	CASSLGGGVEQYF
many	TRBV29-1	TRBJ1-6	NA	TGCAGCGTTGCCCCGGGGGTGGATTCACCCCTCCACTTT	CSVAPGVDSPLHF
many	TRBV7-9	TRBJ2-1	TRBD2	TGTGCCAGCAGCTGGGGACTAGCGGGCCTATACAATGAGCAGTTCTTC	CASSWGLAGLYNEQFF
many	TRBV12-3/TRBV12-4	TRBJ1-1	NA	TGTGCCAGCAGTTTATTAAGGGCAGTGAACACTGAAGCTTTCTTT	CASSLLRAVNTEAFF
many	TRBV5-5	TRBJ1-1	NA	TGTGCCAGCAGCTTGGGAGGGGGGCCCACTGAAGCTTTCTTT	CASSLGGGPTEAFF
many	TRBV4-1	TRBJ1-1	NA	TGCGCCAGCAGCCAAGCCGGGGGGATGAACACTGAAGCTTTCTTT	CASSQAGGMNTEAFF
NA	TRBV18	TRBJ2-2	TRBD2	TGTGCCAGCTCACTGATAGCGGGAGCCGACACCGGGGAGCTGTTTTTT	CASSLIAGADTGELFF
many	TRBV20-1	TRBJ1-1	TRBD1	TGCAGTGCTAGTGGCTCCTTGACAGGGCGGGACACTGAAGCTTTCTTT	CSASGSLTGRDTEAFF
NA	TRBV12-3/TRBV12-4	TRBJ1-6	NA	TGTGCCAGCAGTTACGGGGGCTATAATTCACCCCTCCACTTT	CASSYGGYNSPLHF
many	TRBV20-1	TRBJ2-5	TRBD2	TGCAGTGCCGAGCCGTCGGGGGGGGTATTTCAAGAGACCCAGTACTTC	CSAEPSGGVFQETQYF
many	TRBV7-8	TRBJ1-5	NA	TGTGCCAGCAGCACCCGGGACCTCAATCAGCCCCAGCATTTT	CASSTRDLNQPQHF
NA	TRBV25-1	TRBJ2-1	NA	TGTGCCAGCAGTGAATTGATCCAAGACAATGAGCAGTTCTTC	CASSELIQDNEQFF
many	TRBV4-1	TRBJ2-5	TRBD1	TGCGCCAGCAGCCCTCGGGGACAGGGGGCAGGAGAGACCCAGTACTTC	CASSPRGQGAGETQYF
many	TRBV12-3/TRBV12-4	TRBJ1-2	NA	TGTGCCAGCAGTCCCATTGCCCGGGGGTTATATGGCTACACCTTC	CASSPIARGLYGYTF
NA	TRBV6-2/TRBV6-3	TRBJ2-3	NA	TGTGCCAGCAGTTACCGCGGAAACACAGATACGCAGTATTTT	CASSYRGNTDTQYF
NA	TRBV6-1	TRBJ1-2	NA	TGTGCCAGCAGCCAAACCATTGGCTATAGCTATGGCTACACCTTC	CASSQTIGYSYGYTF
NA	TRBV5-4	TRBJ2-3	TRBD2	TGTGCCAGCACCGCGACTAGCGGGAGCACAGATACGCAGTATTTT	CASTATSGSTDTQYF
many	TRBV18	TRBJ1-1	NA	TGTGCCAGCTCACCAGCCCTGGAAGCTGAAGCTTTCTTT	CASSPALEAEAFF
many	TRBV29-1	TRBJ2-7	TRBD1	TGCAGCGTTACAGGGGGGCTAGTCTACGAGCAGTACTTC	CSVTGGLVYEQYF
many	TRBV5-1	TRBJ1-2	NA	TGCGCCAGCAGCGTGAACAACTATGGCTACACCTTC	CASSVNNYGYTF
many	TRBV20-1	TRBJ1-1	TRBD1	TGCAGTGCTAGATCCGACAGGGGGATTTTTTCCGGAACTGAAGCTTTCTTT	CSARSDRGIFSGTEAFF
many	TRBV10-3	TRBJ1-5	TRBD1	TGTGCCATCAGTGAGAAGGGGGCGCAGGACAATCAGCCCCAGCATTTT	CAISEKGAQDNQPQHF
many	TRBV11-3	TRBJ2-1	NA	TGTGCCAGCAGCCCGGGGACCGGGGCTTACAATGAGCAGTTCTTC	CASSPGTGAYNEQFF
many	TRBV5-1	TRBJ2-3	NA	TGCGCCAGCAAAGGAGCCTCGGGGCAAACTAGCACAGATACGCAGTATTTT	CASKGASGQTSTDTQYF
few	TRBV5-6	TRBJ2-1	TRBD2	TGTGCCAGCAGCTCACTAGCGGGCACCCACAATGAGCAGTTCTTC	CASSSLAGTHNEQFF
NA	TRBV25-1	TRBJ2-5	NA	TGTGCCAGCACCGGACGACGGACCCATCCCTTCCAAGAGACCCAGTACTTC	CASTGRRTHPFQETQYF
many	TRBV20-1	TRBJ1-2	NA	TGCAGTGCTAACCCCCTGAGACAGACCGGCTACACCTTC	CSANPLRQTGYTF
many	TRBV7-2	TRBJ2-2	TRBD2	TGTGCCAGCATAAAAGGACTAGCGGGGGTCACCGGGGAGCTGTTTTTT	CASIKGLAGVTGELFF
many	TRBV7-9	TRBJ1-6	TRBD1	TGTGCCAGCAGCCCCCGGGACAGAGACGATTCACCCCTCCACTTT	CASSPRDRDDSPLHF
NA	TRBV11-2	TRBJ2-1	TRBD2	TGTGCCAGCAGCTCACTCCCCGGACTAGCGTTCGATGAGCAGTTCTTC	CASSSLPGLAFDEQFF
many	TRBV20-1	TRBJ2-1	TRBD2	TGCAGTGCTAGAGCTGCCGGGCGGGGGGCCCCCAATGAGCAGTTCTTC	CSARAAGRGAPNEQFF
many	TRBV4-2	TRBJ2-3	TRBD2	TGTGCCAGCAGCCTCGGGACTACCGGAGAGGGAGATACGCAGTATTTT	CASSLGTTGEGDTQYF
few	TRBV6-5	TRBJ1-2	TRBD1	TGTGCCAGCAGTTACTCGGAGGACAGGGGGGGCTACACCTTC	CASSYSEDRGGYTF